The source of this T cell receptor (beta chain) is a study of T cells in Graves' hyperthyroidism and ophthalmopathy. Regarding the study as a whole: A model using 13 V-J features told ophthalmopathy apart from stable hyperthyroidism.

The CDR3 regions of TCR beta were amplified from RNA transcripts. The HTBI primer set was used in a first-round RT-PCR of the TCR CDR3. TCRdb used MiXCR to reprocess the multiplex PCR reads, holding one entry per CDR3 protein. This sample has 700,000 to 950,000 distinct CDR3 sequences, with 35% found just once. Germline-derived CDR1 and CDR2 are SGHVS and FNYEAQ. The CDR3 runs to 15 residues. Trimming took off 1 base at V and 2 bases at J, with 11 bases between the two ends. In regard to this clonotype: Its matching antigen is unknown.

Reasons for excluding patients were uncontrolled infection, other autoimmune disease, pregnancy or lactation. Diagnosis relied on clinical symptoms, serum thyroxine and TRAb, thyroid ultrasound and orbital computed tomography. Using more than 8 ml of fresh peripheral blood, PBMCs were prepared. Sequences were obtained from blood. The TCR comes from a woman aged 40 to 49 with Graves' hyperthyroidism. The rearrangement links TRBV7-6 to TRBJ2-5; tentative D call: TRBD1 (6 bases). CDR3 amino acids: CASSLGTDQQETQYF. The CDR3 DNA follows: TGTGCCAGCAGCTTAGGGACAGACCAACAAGAGACCCAGTACTTC.